This T cell receptor (beta chain) was sequenced during a study of blood T cell repertoires in COVID-19. Study as a whole: Donors in the United States, Italy and Spain gave samples during acute or convalescent COVID-19. T cells, B-cell-depleted T cells, or PBMCs supplied cDNA or gDNA.

The germline CDR1 and CDR2 sequences are SNHLY and FYNNEI. The CDR3 is 15 residues long. The V gene end was trimmed by 6 bases and the J gene end by 5 bases; junction bases not matched to a gene: 9. Participant age was roughly 18 to 95 years, and participants resided in about two dozen US areas. Within 2 weeks of study entry, exposed participants had contacted a PCR-confirmed or clinician-diagnosed COVID-19 case. Profiling relied on immunoSEQ multiplex PCR, and the TCRdb table lists in-frame clones only, not all of them. The sample lists around 250,000 clones; over 80% were seen once. This clone has just a few counts.

Sequenced: PBMCs or T cells enriched from blood (not recorded which). This TCR was recovered from a man aged 50-59 years who had been exposed to COVID-19. The V gene is TRBV2, the J gene TRBJ1-2, with TRBD1 matching 10 bases. CDR3 residues: CASSDRDRGHYGYTF. The CDR3 region has the DNA TGTGCCAGCAGCGATCGGGACAGGGGTCATTATGGCTACACCTTC.